Detailed here is one T cell receptor (beta chain). TCRdb's table, derived via immunoSEQ multiplex PCR, lists solely in-frame clones and lacks some. The sample comprises over 120,000 clones, around 87% of which are singletons, and around 11% rests with the top ten. Allocation to cohorts depended on clinical history reported by the participants. Resolution of symptoms, clearance, or two negative PCRs was present in recovered Cohort 3 donors. This entry comes from a study of blood T cell repertoires in COVID-19. Trimming removed 6 bases from V and 2 bases from J, with 14 bases in between. The CDR3 runs to 16 residues. Germline CDR1 and CDR2: MDHEN and SYDVKM.

The sequence derives from a man in his 60s who had recovered from COVID-19. The rearrangement joins TRBV28 to TRBJ2-6; maybe TRBD1 (6 bases). Sequenced material: PBMCs or T cells enriched from blood (not recorded which). The DNA for the CDR3 is TGTGCCAGCAGAAACAGCGCAGGGGCTGGGGCCAACGTCCTGACTTTC. This encodes CASRNSAGAGANVLTF.